The 15 T cell receptor beta chains below were found in one sample sequenced in a study of blood T cell repertoires in COVID-19. TCRdb's table, derived via immunoSEQ multiplex PCR, lists solely in-frame clones and lacks some. Found here are around 170,000 clones, around 89% of them singletons; the top ten hold 25% to 30%. Sequencing was carried out using peripheral blood. Receptors were obtained from a man aged 55-75 years with acute or convalescent COVID-19.

The chain employs TRBV5-1 and TRBJ1-1; 7 nucleotides align to TRBD1. This CDR3 has 18 residues. The germline gives CDR1 SGHRS, CDR2 YFSETQ. V gave up 0 bases and J gave up 0 bases; unmatched junction bases: 11. The CDR3 DNA follows: TGCGCCAGCAGCTTGGAGTTTGCGACAGGGCTCATGAACACTGAAGCTTTCTTT. Protein sequence: CASSLEFATGLMNTEAFF.

The chain employs TRBV19 and TRBJ1-2; 7 positions agree with TRBD1. The V gene end was trimmed by 3 bases and the J gene end by 7 bases; junction bases not matched to a gene: 11. The germline gives CDR1 LNHDA, CDR2 SQIVND (reference sequence). This CDR3 has 15 residues. CDR3 in amino acids: CASSMVRDSPRGYTF. The CDR3 nucleotides are TGTGCCAGTAGTATGGTTCGGGACAGCCCTCGTGGCTACACCTTC.

This sequence joins TRBV7-2 and TRBJ2-1, with 9 bases identical to TRBD1. This CDR3 contains 14 residues. V shed 6 bases, J shed 8 bases, and the junction held 8 bases outside the gene matches. Germline CDR1 SGHTA, CDR2 FQGNSA. CDR3 DNA sequence: TGTGCCAGCAGTCGGGACAGGGCATTGGATGAGCAGTTCTTC. Its translation is CASSRDRALDEQFF.

The chain has TRBV11-3 and TRBJ2-1; D is perhaps TRBD1 (6 bases). This CDR3 contains 15 residues. Trimming stripped 7 bases from V and 2 bases from J, with 15 bases between. Germline loops: CDR1 SGHNT, CDR2 YENEEA. The CDR3 reads CASTLGRGAYNEQFF. CDR3 coding DNA: TGTGCCAGCACCCTCGGCAGGGGTGCCTACAATGAGCAGTTCTTC.

The gene calls are TRBV5-1 and TRBJ1-4, with 7 positions matching TRBD1. With V trimmed by 5 bases and J by 5 bases, 3 bases remained unmatched. The CDR3 is 13 residues long. The germline V gene encodes CDR1 SGHRS and CDR2 YFSETQ. The chain's CDR3 is CASRPGGNEKLFF. The CDR3 coding sequence is TGCGCCAGCAGGCCAGGGGGGAATGAAAAACTGTTTTTT.

The chain uses TRBV6-5 and TRBJ1-2; 7 bases are shared with TRBD1. The CDR3 covers 13 residues. V was pared by 6 bases and J by 8 bases, with 9 bases of the junction left unmatched. Germline loops: CDR1 MNHEY, CDR2 SVGAGI. DNA for the CDR3: TGTGCCAGCAGGGCAGACAGGGTGGAAGGCTACACCTTC. This sequence encodes CASRADRVEGYTF.

The V call is TRBV19, the J call TRBJ1-1; the match to TRBD1 covers 9 bases. Trimming removed 1 base from V and 4 bases from J; junction bases left unmatched: 4. Germline V gene lookup returns CDR1 LNHDA and CDR2 SQIVND (reference sequence). The CDR3 contains 15 residues. The CDR3 spells CASSIAGTGTTEAFF. CDR3 DNA sequence: TGTGCCAGTAGTATAGCCGGGACAGGGACCACTGAAGCTTTCTTT.

This clone has just one count. The V and J genes are TRBV4-1 and TRBJ1-4; perhaps TRBD1 as D (6 bases). Trimming pared 1 base from V and 4 bases from J, leaving 10 bases between. CDR3 length equals 15 residues. CDR1 and CDR2 (germline): MGHRA, YSYEKL. This CDR3 is CASSQVDRSNEKLFF. The CDR3 coding sequence is TGCGCCAGCAGCCAAGTTGACAGGAGTAATGAAAAACTGTTTTTT.

The chain links TRBV19 to TRBJ1-1; no clear D gene. There are 13 residues in the CDR3. With 2 bases removed from V and 6 bases from J, the gap between germline ends came to 10 bases. Germline CDR1 LNHDA, CDR2 SQIVND (reference sequence). The CDR3 loop is CASSILRRAEAFF. The CDR3 DNA sequence: TGTGCCAGTAGTATACTGAGGAGGGCTGAAGCTTTCTTT.

The chain has TRBV18 and TRBJ1-4; a weak D match, TRBD1 (5 bases). Looked up from germline, CDR1 is KGHSH and CDR2 is LQKENI. The CDR3 length is 17 residues. Trimming removed 1 base at V and 8 bases at J, with 20 bases between. The CDR3 coding sequence is TGTGCCAGCTCACCACAAAGGGGCGGCTACCAATTGGAAAAACTGTTTTTT. It encodes CASSPQRGGYQLEKLFF.

The rearrangement uses TRBV5-6 and TRBJ1-4; 9 positions agree with TRBD1. Trimming took 6 bases from V and 3 from J; bases not matched to a gene: 6. The CDR3 has 15 residues. From germline, CDR1 is SGHDT and CDR2 YYEEEE. In DNA form, the CDR3 reads TGTGCCAGCACCGAGGGACAGGGATCTAATGAAAAACTGTTTTTT. As protein: CASTEGQGSNEKLFF.

The V gene is TRBV27, the J gene TRBJ1-2, with 7 bases identical to TRBD1. Germline loops: CDR1 MNHEY, CDR2 SMNVEV (reference sequence). CDR3 length: 13 residues. With 8 bases clipped from V and 6 bases from J, the junction kept 9 bases outside the gene matches. CDR3 in DNA: TGTGCCAGCTCGACAGGGCCCACGAATGGCTACACCTTC. Its translation: CASSTGPTNGYTF.

This chain uses TRBV5-4 with TRBJ2-5; 13 bases match TRBD2. Per the germline V gene, CDR1 is SGHNT and CDR2 is YYREEE (reference sequence). The CDR3 runs to 15 residues. V shed 5 bases, J shed 3 bases, and the junction held 4 bases outside the gene matches. The CDR3 DNA follows: TGTGCCAGCAGACTAGGGACTAGCGGGGAAGAGACCCAGTACTTC. This sequence encodes CASRLGTSGEETQYF.

V usage is TRBV19 and J usage is TRBJ1-5; no firm D call. Trimming pared 5 bases from V and 0 bases from J, leaving 11 bases between. Germline V gives CDR1 LNHDA, CDR2 SQIVND (reference sequence). The CDR3 extends over 15 amino acids. The CDR3 reads CASSPRQDSNQPQHF. CDR3 bases: TGTGCCAGTAGTCCACGGCAGGATAGCAATCAGCCCCAGCATTTT.

The chain links TRBV9 to TRBJ1-3; D not certain. Deletions cut 4 bases from V and 0 bases from J, with 5 bases between. Germline V CDR1 and CDR2: SGDLS, YYNGEE. The CDR3 has 13 residues. The CDR3 region has the DNA TGTGCCAGCAGCCTCTCCTCTGGAAACACCATATATTTT. It specifies CASSLSSGNTIYF.